This T cell receptor beta chain was sequenced for a study of response to subunit inactivated influenza vaccine. Study findings and constraints: Researchers suggested that each seasonal influenza vaccination recruits few new T cells.

Germline loops: CDR1 SGHRS, CDR2 YFSETQ. The CDR3 is 16 residues long. V was pared by 0 bases and J by 8 bases, with 6 bases of the junction left unmatched. This clonotype has only a few counts. Its antigen is not known. TCRdb itself ran the RT-PCR reads through MiXCR, one entry per CDR3 protein. This table holds roughly 630,000 distinct CDR3 sequences, 14% found once. V usage is TRBV5-1 and J usage is TRBJ2-1; 12 bases map to TRBD2. The receptor was isolated from a man over 45 who received an inactivated influenza vaccine. Specimen: PBMCs from blood, collected 14 to 15 days before vaccination. The CDR3 sequence is CASSLARLAGVDEQFF. DNA of the CDR3: TGCGCCAGCAGCTTGGCCAGACTAGCGGGGGTTGATGAGCAGTTCTTC.